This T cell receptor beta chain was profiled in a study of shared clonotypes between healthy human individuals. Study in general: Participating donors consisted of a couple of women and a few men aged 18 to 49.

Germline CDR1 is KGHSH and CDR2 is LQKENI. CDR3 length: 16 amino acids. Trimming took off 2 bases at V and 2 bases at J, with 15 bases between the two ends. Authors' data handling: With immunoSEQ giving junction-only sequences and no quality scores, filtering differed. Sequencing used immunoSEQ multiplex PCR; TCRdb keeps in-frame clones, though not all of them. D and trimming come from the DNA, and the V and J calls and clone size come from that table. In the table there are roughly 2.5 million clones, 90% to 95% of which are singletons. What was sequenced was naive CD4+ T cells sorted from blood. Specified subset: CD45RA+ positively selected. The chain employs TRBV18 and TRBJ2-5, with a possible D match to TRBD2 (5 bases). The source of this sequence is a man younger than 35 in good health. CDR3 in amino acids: CASSPVIGLGQETQYF. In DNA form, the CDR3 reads TGTGCCAGCTCACCAGTAATAGGACTTGGACAAGAGACCCAGTACTTC.